The clone carrying this TCR beta chain was picked up a small number of times. The entry originates in a study of blood T cell repertoires in COVID-19. In the study overall: Acute and convalescent COVID-19 samples came from the United States, Italy and Spain. T cells, B-cell-depleted T cells, or PBMCs supplied cDNA or gDNA.

Per the germline V gene, CDR1 is GTSNPN and CDR2 is SVGIG (reference sequence). V was pared by 3 bases and J by 7 bases, with 19 bases between. The CDR3 loop spans 15 amino acids. In the original analysis: Reference gene primer amplification gave nucleated cell count estimates. TCRdb's copy holds only in-frame clones and misses some; the assay was immunoSEQ multiplex PCR. V and J calls and clone size are as listed in that table; D and trimming were resolved from the DNA. The sample carries around 50,000 clones, almost 85% recorded once. Sample: peripheral blood. This sequence was found in a woman older than 75 with acute or convalescent COVID-19. The genes are TRBV30 and TRBJ2-4; D is uncertain. CDR3 sequence (DNA): TGTGCCTGGAGCCCCCTTTCGGGTCCGTGGAACATTCAGTACTTC. It yields the protein CAWSPLSGPWNIQYF.